A single T cell receptor (beta chain) is shown here with its context. Its target antigen remains unknown. Base-call qualities are not available, and no considerably larger clone is one nucleotide away. The data were taken from a study of cytomegalovirus exposure and HLA in healthy donors (TCRdb year 2017). For the wider study: According to an earlier analysis of around 600 of the donors, some 180 million T cells yielded 117 million unique TCR beta sequences and less than 300 Gb of sequence data. Among around 400 genotyped donors of the cohort, an average of approximately 230,000 unique TCR beta nucleotide sequences were sequenced per donor, around 20% of them non-productive. To study patterns of TCR occurrence, a later analysis re-analyzed previously published TCR beta repertoires from under 750 donors and added high-resolution HLA genotyping. Every repertoire in the discovery cohort had been generated on one and the same sequencing platform. The aim of the study was to test whether cataloging public T cell receptors could identify signatures of past pathogen exposure. About 280 gigabases of sequencing data and approximately 91 million unique TCR sequences made up an early release that covered over 550 HLA-typed donors. An earlier analysis of approximately 640 of the donors applied high-throughput TCR beta sequencing to assess whether each TCR beta V gene segment acted as functional or pseudogenic. A later genetic analysis used genome-wide SNP genotypes for about three fifths of the 666 donors, treating that subset as a discovery cohort. Alongside the repertoire data, information on donor age, sex, ethnicity and CMV serostatus was compiled. Because of strong linkage in the cohort, roughly five DR-DQ haplotypes were treated as single units for association and clustering. The later analysis used no new phenotypic data to find candidate immune exposures, relying instead on TCR beta sequences and their occurrence across donors. In addition to the first cohort of hundreds of subjects, a separate validation cohort of around 110 different subjects was used. HLA typing included class I and class II loci at four-digit resolution. The T cell repertoires of 550 to 850 subjects were profiled by immunosequencing and related to cytomegalovirus serostatus. The number of donors typed differed by locus, with about 629-630 for A, B, C, DRB1 and DQB1, more than 500 for DQA1, 606 for DPA1, and around 450 for DPB1. Of the roughly 400 genotyped donors, 75% to 85% were placed in the genetic ancestry cluster associated with self-reported Caucasian donors. To predict cytomegalovirus infection status, the study combined high-throughput TCR immunosequencing, statistical association of individual TCRs with disease status, and machine learning.

Results and caveats for the whole study, not just this receptor: A later analysis found that most CMV-associated TCR beta chains appeared HLA-restricted, with HLA associations seemingly driven largely by CMV exposure. In a later analysis, several top co-occurrence clusters were reported to appear linked to parvovirus B19, influenza, CMV and Epstein-Barr virus. In a later analysis, HLA-associated TCR beta chains showed more clonal expansion and lower generation probabilities than non-associated chains that were equally common. In a later genetic analysis, a missense DCLRE1C variant was associated with V-gene and J-gene trimming of TCR beta chains, and the association was replicated in an independent cohort. A cluster of highly shared sequence variants was judged likely to represent a technical artifact of the sequencing pipeline. According to the authors, the approach could potentially be generalized to other disease states and immunological phenotypes. In this cohort, only TCR beta chains were sequenced, and detectable features were limited by the absence of alpha or paired-chain data. A later analysis associated 15,000 to 20,000 TCR beta sequences with specific HLA alleles at a false discovery rate of 0.05. Assigning TCR associations to individual alleles was difficult when HLA alleles, especially DR and DQ, strongly co-occurred. For the cohort, immune exposure information was limited to CMV serostatus. The classifier was reported to diagnose cytomegalovirus status with high specificity and sensitivity in both the original cohort and the validation cohort. Because HLA typing was unavailable for some donors at each locus, only the typed subset was used in association tests. An earlier analysis of 587 of the donors showed that most TCR beta V segments appeared in productive rearrangements either about 90% or about 30% of the time, which broadly matched IMGT annotations. Because the 87-base-pair reads could not distinguish some IMGT-functional V segments, including TRBV6-2 and TRBV6-3, those segments were excluded. Because counts were too low, roughly 16 rarely observed V segments, including chromosome 9 orphons, were excluded from the earlier analysis of roughly 580 of the donors. In the study, around 150 TCR beta chains were listed as associated with cytomegalovirus. According to a later analysis, TCR association rates differed among HLA loci, with DRB1 alleles showing the most associated TCRs and HLA-C alleles showing the fewest. A later genetic analysis reported fewer N-insertions in productive TCRs among donors in an Asian-associated ancestry cluster than the approximately 670-donor mean. The presence/absence analyses assumed that sequencing depth was roughly uniform across donors, and that assumption may not be true. In vitro tests confirmed that a few of the cytomegalovirus-associated TCR beta chains recognize cytomegalovirus antigens. Most TCR sequences were seen in very few donors, while some public TCRs were found in many individuals. A further reported finding was that TCR beta sequences accurately predicted the HLA-A and HLA-B alleles for most subjects in the first cohort. Correlated functional status among segregating V segments might reflect linkage disequilibrium, but an unknown experimental factor could not be ruled out.

The cohort consisted of hundreds of healthy bone marrow donors. All cohort members were sampled while nominally healthy, although unrecorded immune exposures were likely present. The donor was CMV seronegative and belonged to the group of 380 or so seronegative cohort members. A peripheral blood sample was provided by each donor, and peripheral blood mononuclear cells were used for TCR beta sequencing. Genomic DNA was extracted from the blood cell samples with the Qiagen DNeasy Blood Extraction Kit. The cysteine opens and the phenylalanine closes a CDR3 of 13 amino acids. Only the CDR3 portion is preserved as DNA: 39 bases, with reading frame beginning at the first base. The germline V gene yields SGHTA for CDR1 and FQGTGA for CDR2. Library generation was performed with the immunoSEQ multiplex PCR assay. For the multiplex PCR, a mixture combining 60 forward primers for TCR Vbeta segments and 13 reverse primers for TCR Jbeta segments was used. The CDR3 region of rearranged TCR beta genes was amplified from genomic DNA by a multiplex PCR assay. The amplified TCR beta libraries were sequenced on the Illumina HiSeq System as 87-base-pair reads. The original methods were these. Across the roughly 700 repertoires, a later analysis counted about 81 million unique TCR beta chains, some 11 million of which were shared by at least two donors. Raw reads were error-corrected and collapsed into unique sequences by a nearest-neighbor algorithm in which closely related sequences were merged to remove PCR and sequencing errors. To assign V, D and J gene segments, CDR3 sequences were aligned to IMGT reference sequences. For a sequence to be retained, a match of at least six nucleotides to both a V gene segment and a J gene segment was required. Rearrangements were classified as productive when the CDR3 lacked stop codons and remained in frame with V and J, and all other rearrangements were classified as non-productive. CDR3 was defined by IMGT convention, running from the second conserved V-encoded cysteine to the conserved J-encoded phenylalanine. The earlier analysis of 587 of the donors excluded any sequence lacking an unambiguous match to a single V gene segment. In an earlier analysis of a few hundred of the donors, a V segment was called functional when productive rearrangements were above 56.7%, and segregating when the standard deviation between donors exceeded 5%. A statistical classification framework was built to diagnose cytomegalovirus status from the catalog of TCR beta chain sequences. In a later analysis, TCR nucleotide sequences were compared against IMGT/GENE-DB human TR gene sequences so that V and J genes could be assigned. A later analysis assigned CDR3 sequences and most-parsimonious VDJ recombination scenarios with the TCRdist pipeline. A later analysis defined each TCR beta chain by its CDR3 amino acid sequence plus V-gene family, and excluded reads lacking a unique V-gene family. To address suspected cross-contamination and a sequencing artifact, a later analysis removed 592 highly shared, low-generation-probability nucleotide sequences. In a later analysis, a clonal expansion index for each public chain was calculated from normalized within-repertoire ranks of inferred template counts. Generation probabilities in a later analysis came from a VDJ recombination model fitted to out-of-frame rearrangements, and those results were checked against IGoR. In a later analysis, hypergeometric tests were used to score TCR-TCR, TCR-HLA and TCR-CMV co-occurrence, with a repertoire-size bias correction applied to TCR pairs. False discovery rates were estimated in a later analysis by permuting HLA or CMV assignments 20 times. In a later analysis, co-occurring TCRs were grouped using DBSCAN, with TCRdist sequence similarity added in when clustering inside HLA-allele-positive subsets. Co-occurrence clustering excluded repertoires with fewer than 30,000 or more than 120,000 public chains, plus five with anomalous nucleotide sharing. TCRdb took over this immuneACCESS table, retaining in-frame rearrangements with V and J assigned. Such tables are incomplete; in checked studies, under half of the missing clones stem from an unresolved V gene, and the remainder is unexplained. The V and J calls and clone size come from that table; D and trimming were worked out from the DNA. This sample is represented by about 130,000 clones; roughly three quarters of them were singletons. The top ten hold around 1.9% of the sample.

Source material: PBMCs. The rearrangement joined TRBV7-3 to TRBJ2-5, with the identity of the D gene unclear. The DNA end is more similar to TRBJ2-7, so the J call may be wrong. The TCR sequence derives from a woman aged 40 to 50 in good health and CMV-seronegative. The CDR3 reads as follows: CASSLTHEREQYF. The DNA sequence follows: TGTGCCAGCAGCTTAACGCATGAGCGCGAGCAGTACTTC.